Each of the 30 T cell receptor beta chains below was sequenced from the same sample in a study of blood T cell repertoires in COVID-19. Here immunoSEQ multiplex PCR was the method, and the copy in TCRdb shows in-frame clones only, minus some. Here the sample spans about 290,000 clones, 70% to 90% being singletons. The sequenced material came from peripheral blood. These receptor sequences come from a woman aged 25-40 years with active or convalescent COVID-19.

The chain couples TRBV10-3 to TRBJ1-1; D is unresolved. Germline lookup yields CDR1 ENHRY and CDR2 SYGVKD. V shed 5 bases and J shed 2 bases, with 9 bases lying between them. The CDR3 runs to 13 residues. The chain's CDR3 is CAISRDVNTEAFF. The CDR3 DNA reads TGTGCCATCAGTAGAGATGTCAACACTGAAGCTTTCTTT.

This clone was observed a single time. This chain joins TRBV6-5 and TRBJ1-2; possibly TRBD1 for D (6 bases). V was cut by 4 bases and J by 8 bases, with 17 bases left in between. CDR1 and CDR2 (germline): MNHEY, SVGAGI. The CDR3 runs 14 residues. The CDR3 DNA reads as TGTGCCAGCAGTTTACAGGGCAGGTCCAGCGGCTACACCTTC. Translation: CASSLQGRSSGYTF.

CDR3 bases: TGTGCCAGTAGTATGGGAGCGGTTTACAATGAGCAGTTCTTC. Its protein is CASSMGAVYNEQFF. This rearrangement joins TRBV19 to TRBJ2-1; a weak D match, TRBD2 (5 bases). The germline V gene has CDR1 LNHDA and CDR2 SQIVND (reference sequence). Trimming cost V 3 bases and J 4 bases, with 10 bases left between them. The CDR3 totals 14 residues.

This clone appeared once. The genes are TRBV15 and TRBJ1-1; 7 nucleotides match TRBD1. The junction had 6 bases not matched to a gene; V was cut back by 5 bases and J by 0 bases. Germline V gene sequence: CDR1 LNHNV, CDR2 YYDKDF (reference sequence). The CDR3 contains 15 residues. CDR3 residues: CATSSDRAMNTEAFF. The DNA for the CDR3 is TGTGCCACCAGCTCCGACAGGGCCATGAACACTGAAGCTTTCTTT.

The chain recombines TRBV4-1 with TRBJ1-1; tentative D call: TRBD1 (5 bases). V was trimmed by 1 base and J by 4 bases, leaving 7 bases between them. Germline V gene sequence: CDR1 MGHRA, CDR2 YSYEKL. This CDR3 has 13 amino acids. CDR3 sequence (DNA): TGCGCCAGCAGCCAAGGGAGGGGCACTGAAGCTTTCTTT. This codes for CASSQGRGTEAFF.

The chain joins TRBV19 to TRBJ1-6, with 9 bases identical to TRBD1. Trimming cost V 3 bases and J 10 bases; bases outside gene matches: 10. The CDR3 is made up of 16 amino acids. Germline CDR1 LNHDA, CDR2 SQIVND (reference sequence). The CDR3 sequence: CASSMRTGTGNSPLHF. As DNA, the CDR3 is TGTGCCAGTAGTATGCGGACCGGGACAGGGAACTCACCCCTCCACTTT. The whole variable domain, filled in from reference TRBV19 and TRBJ1-6, reads DGGITQSPKYLFRKEGQNVTLSCEQNLNHDAMYWYRQDPGQGLRLIYYSQIVNDFQKGDIAEGYSVSREKKESFPLTVTSAQKNPTAFYLCASSMRTGTGNSPLHFGNGTRLTVT.

V is TRBV30 and J is TRBJ2-7, with 10 bases aligning to TRBD1. CDR3 length equals 13 residues. The germline V gene has CDR1 GTSNPN and CDR2 SVGIG (reference sequence). V trimming: 4 bases; J trimming: 3 bases; junction bases outside the gene matches: 3. In DNA, the CDR3 is TGTGCCTGGAACCGGGACAGGGGCTACGAGCAGTACTTC. Translated: CAWNRDRGYEQYF.

This chain links TRBV5-6 with TRBJ1-3; 7 bases are a match to TRBD1. Trimming cost V 0 bases and J 6 bases; bases outside gene matches: 6. The germline gives CDR1 SGHDT, CDR2 YYEEEE. The CDR3 is made up of 15 amino acids. CDR3 sequence: CASSLVGTVENTIYF. The CDR3 region has the DNA TGTGCCAGCAGCTTGGTTGGGACAGTGGAAAACACCATATATTTT. Based on the CDR3 plus reference TRBV5-6 and TRBJ1-3, the full variable domain is DAGVTQSPTHLIKTRGQQVTLRCSPKSGHDTVSWYQQALGQGPQFIFQYYEEEERQRGNFPDRFSGHQFPNYSSELNVNALLLGDSALYLCASSLVGTVENTIYFGEGSWLTVV.

The rearrangement uses TRBV3-1 (or the pseudogene TRBV3-2) and TRBJ2-5; 9 positions match TRBD2. The CDR3 is 18 residues long. Germline V lookup: CDR1 LGHDT, CDR2 YNNKEL (reference sequence). V was clipped by 6 bases and J by 5 bases; unmatched bases: 19. CDR3: CASSRHLNRGGAEETQYF. The DNA for the CDR3 is TGTGCCAGCAGTCGCCATCTCAATCGCGGGGGGGCCGAGGAGACCCAGTACTTC.

The chain joins TRBV4-3 to TRBJ1-2, with 7 bases lining up with TRBD1. The CDR3 length is 14 residues. CDR1 LGHNA and CDR2 YSLEER come from the germline V gene. V lost 4 bases to trimming and J lost 0 bases; unmatched junction nucleotides: 2. Written as DNA, the CDR3 is TGCGCCAGCAGCCTTGGGACAGCTAACTATGGCTACACCTTC. This codes for CASSLGTANYGYTF.

This clone was detected once. Different DNA sequences within this sample yield the same CDR3. V is TRBV7-2 and J is TRBJ2-3; 9 bases line up with TRBD2. The germline V gene encodes CDR1 SGHTA and CDR2 FQGNSA. This CDR3 is 19 amino acids long. V shed 5 bases, J shed 1 base, and the junction held 16 bases outside the gene matches. The CDR3 sequence: CASSLRGGGGDRGTDTQYF. Written as DNA, the CDR3 is TGTGCCAGCAGCCTACGGGGTGGCGGGGGGGATCGGGGCACAGATACGCAGTATTTT.

The chain combines TRBV3-1 (or the pseudogene TRBV3-2) with TRBJ1-2; D gene unclear. V lost 0 bases and J lost 7, with 9 bases in between. Germline lookup yields CDR1 LGHDT and CDR2 YNNKEL (reference sequence). CDR3 length: 13 residues. DNA of the CDR3: TGTGCCAGCAGCCAAGACCCCTCGTTTGGCTACACCTTC. Encoded protein: CASSQDPSFGYTF.

The chain carries TRBV19 and TRBJ2-7, with unresolved D. The CDR3 covers 12 residues. Looked up from germline, CDR1 is LNHDA and CDR2 is SQIVND (reference sequence). Trimming removed 3 bases from V and 7 bases from J, with 10 bases in between. The CDR3 region has the DNA TGTGCCAGTAGTATTGCAGGTCGGGAGCAGTACTTC. It translates to CASSIAGREQYF.

The chain recombines TRBV28 with TRBJ1-5, with D perhaps matching TRBD1 (6 bases). V lost 3 bases to trimming and J lost 1 base, with 19 bases between them. The CDR3 runs to 18 residues. The germline V gene encodes CDR1 MDHEN and CDR2 SYDVKM. Here the CDR3 reads CASSFPPGQLRSNQPQHF. The CDR3 nucleotides read TGTGCCAGCAGTTTCCCACCCGGACAGTTGCGAAGCAATCAGCCCCAGCATTTT.

The CDR3: CASSQVSWTANTEAFF. CDR3 coding DNA: TGTGCCAGCAGCCAAGTTAGCTGGACAGCGAACACTGAAGCTTTCTTT. The rearrangement joins TRBV3-1 (or the pseudogene TRBV3-2) to TRBJ1-1, with D possibly being TRBD1 (6 bases). The germline V and J ends were trimmed by 1 base and 1 base, with 13 bases remaining between them. Germline V gene lookup returns CDR1 LGHDT and CDR2 YNNKEL (reference sequence). CDR3 size: 16 residues.

This chain connects TRBV30 to TRBJ2-7; TRBD1 agrees at 12 bases. V shed 2 bases and J 5 bases; nucleotides not matched to a gene: 7. The CDR3 runs to 15 residues. CDR1 is GTSNPN and CDR2 is SVGIG in the germline V gene (reference sequence). The chain's CDR3 is CAWSTWGQGANEQYF. CDR3 bases: TGTGCCTGGAGTACCTGGGGACAGGGGGCCAACGAGCAGTACTTC.

The chain uses TRBV28 and TRBJ1-5, with 10 nucleotides matching TRBD1. The CDR3 loop spans 17 amino acids. From germline, CDR1 is MDHEN and CDR2 SYDVKM. V gave up 5 bases and J gave up 4 bases; unmatched junction bases: 11. The CDR3 loop is CASSPTGTGVLNQPQHF. The CDR3 coding sequence is TGTGCCAGCAGTCCGACCGGGACAGGGGTCCTTAATCAGCCCCAGCATTTT.

This chain links TRBV27 with TRBJ1-6; D not resolved. The CDR3 length is 15 residues. Per the germline V gene, CDR1 is MNHEY and CDR2 is SMNVEV (reference sequence). Trimming shortened V by 4 bases and J by 2 bases, and 9 bases separated the two germline ends. CDR3 sequence: CASSYEGPYNSPLHF. The CDR3 DNA is TGTGCCAGCAGTTATGAGGGCCCCTATAATTCACCCCTCCACTTT.

This clone was counted a single time. V and J are TRBV29-1 and TRBJ1-2; no definite D call. Trimming took 1 base from V and 4 from J, leaving 7 bases between them. From germline, CDR1 is SQVTM and CDR2 ANQGSEA. This CDR3 comprises 12 residues. In nucleotides, the CDR3 is TGCAGCGTTGAAGGGGAGGCCTATGGCTACACCTTC. Protein: CSVEGEAYGYTF.

CDR3 coding DNA: TGTGCCAGTAGTATTCAGAAGAACACTGAAGCTTTCTTT. Its translation is CASSIQKNTEAFF. This chain links TRBV19 with TRBJ1-1; D ambiguous. The CDR3 sequence is 13 residues long. The germline V gene encodes CDR1 LNHDA and CDR2 SQIVND (reference sequence). The V and J ends lost 3 bases and 1 base respectively, with 6 bases between them.

The genes are TRBV12-3 or TRBV12-4 and TRBJ2-7, with D perhaps matching TRBD2 (6 bases). The CDR3 has 13 amino acids. Trimming stripped 9 bases from V and 0 bases from J, with 12 bases between. The chain's CDR3 is CASHDGGSYEQYF. Written as DNA, the CDR3 is TGTGCCAGTCATGACGGGGGCTCCTACGAGCAGTACTTC.

This clone was counted once. The gene calls are TRBV9 and TRBJ1-6; perhaps TRBD1 as D (5 bases). Between the trimmed V and J ends, which lost 8 bases and 5 bases, there was a span of 14 bases. Per the germline V gene, CDR1 is SGDLS and CDR2 is YYNGEE. This CDR3 contains 14 residues. The CDR3 DNA reads TGTGCCAGGGGGAAAACACAGGATAATTCACCCCTCCACTTT. Translating it yields CARGKTQDNSPLHF.

V gene TRBV7-2 combines with J gene TRBJ1-3; D gene unclear. The CDR3 spans 15 residues. V was clipped by 5 bases and J by 0 bases, with 11 bases between them. The germline CDR1 and CDR2 sequences are SGHTA and FQGNSA. The CDR3 is CASSLGGRSGNTIYF. CDR3 coding DNA: TGTGCCAGCAGCCTCGGAGGTCGCTCTGGAAACACCATATATTTT.

This sequence joins TRBV5-6 and TRBJ1-1; 9 nucleotides match TRBD1. V was pared by 3 bases and J by 6 bases, with 9 bases of the junction left unmatched. The CDR3 runs to 15 residues. The germline V gene encodes CDR1 SGHDT and CDR2 YYEEEE. CDR3 amino acids: CASSSKGTGTAEAFF. CDR3 bases: TGTGCCAGCAGCTCGAAAGGGACAGGGACGGCTGAAGCTTTCTTT.

This chain links TRBV3-1 (or the pseudogene TRBV3-2) with TRBJ1-1, with unresolved D. The germline V gene has CDR1 LGHDT and CDR2 YNNKEL (reference sequence). V shed 1 base and J shed 0 bases, with 12 bases lying between them. The CDR3 is made up of 16 amino acids. CDR3 coding DNA: TGTGCCAGCAGCCAAGGGAGCCTATCCATGAACACTGAAGCTTTCTTT. The encoded protein is CASSQGSLSMNTEAFF.

In the case of this clone: This sample also contains other DNA sequences that code for the same CDR3. This chain joins TRBV9 and TRBJ2-1; possibly TRBD2 for D (5 bases). Looked up from germline, CDR1 is SGDLS and CDR2 is YYNGEE. Trimming left V 0 bases short and J 1 base short, with 5 bases between. CDR3 length: 14 residues. The CDR3 sequence: CASSVAGSYNEQFF. For the CDR3, the DNA is TGTGCCAGCAGCGTAGCGGGATCCTACAATGAGCAGTTCTTC.

The chain has TRBV9 and TRBJ1-6; D ambiguous. CDR1 is SGDLS and CDR2 is YYNGEE in the germline V gene. The V and J ends lost 2 bases and 9 bases respectively, with 15 bases between them. The length of the CDR3 is 15 residues. Here the CDR3 DNA reads TGTGCCAGCAGCGTGGGCACCCAATCTATTTCACCCCTCCACTTT. Translation gives CASSVGTQSISPLHF.

The chain combines TRBV7-9 with TRBJ2-6, with 7 bases fitting TRBD1. J gave up 2 bases and V 3 bases, and 4 bases lay outside the gene matches. Looked up from germline, CDR1 is SEHNR and CDR2 is FQNEAQ (reference sequence). CDR3 size: 16 residues. Written as DNA, the CDR3 is TGTGCCAGCAGCTTTCTCCAGGGGGCTGGGGCCAACGTCCTGACTTTC. It translates to CASSFLQGAGANVLTF.

In this sample, this clone turned up once. This sample also contains other DNA sequences that code for the same CDR3. The chain uses TRBV7-9 and TRBJ2-5; D gene uncertain. CDR1 is SEHNR and CDR2 is FQNEAQ in the germline V gene (reference sequence). CDR3 length: 14 amino acids. With 1 base removed from V and 0 bases from J, the gap between germline ends came to 6 bases. CDR3 sequence: CASSLGEYQETQYF. The CDR3 DNA reads as TGTGCCAGCAGCTTAGGAGAGTACCAAGAGACCCAGTACTTC.

The table lists this clone with a few counts. The chain recombines TRBV7-6 with TRBJ2-7; 12 bases align to TRBD1. CDR1 is SGHVS, CDR2 FNYEAQ, per germline. V lost 5 bases, J lost 4 bases, and 6 bases stayed unmatched. The CDR3 spans 15 residues. CDR3 nucleotide sequence: TGTGCCAGCAGCAACTCGGGACAGGGGGCTTACGAGCAGTACTTC. Translated: CASSNSGQGAYEQYF.